This T cell receptor (beta chain) was recorded in a study of blood T cell repertoires in COVID-19. The table came from immunoSEQ multiplex PCR; TCRdb's copy has only in-frame clones and leaves some out. The sample has about 190,000 clones, 80% to 90% seen once. The V gene's germline CDR1 is SGHVS and CDR2 FQNEAQ. CDR3 length: 17 amino acids. The ends lost 2 bases at V and 5 bases at J; junction bases unmatched: 5. The sample consisted of peripheral blood. The J gene is TRBJ1-6, the V gene TRBV7-8, with 11 bases lining up with TRBD1. The sequence was collected from a woman between 18 and 29 years old who had recovered from COVID-19. The CDR3 sequence is CASSLRDRGFHNSPLHF. In DNA, the CDR3 is TGTGCCAGCAGCTTAAGGGACAGGGGGTTCCATAATTCACCCCTCCACTTT.